Below, 28 T cell receptor beta chains from the same sample are listed, as sequenced in a study of spatial heterogeneity in lung cancer. TCRdb recomputed calls from the 5' RACE reads with MiXCR, one row per CDR3 protein. The sample includes tens of thousands of distinct CDR3 sequences, around 8.6% seen only once; the top ten take 6.9%. Time point specified: sample taken at primary tumor resection. Whole RNA was taken from tumor, nontumor lung or frozen PBMC; it was then sequenced unsorted. This specimen was PBMCs, taken at surgery. The receptor source for this set is a male donor with early-stage non-small cell lung cancer.

This clonotype was found many times. V and J are TRBV5-1 and TRBJ2-1; perhaps TRBD2 as D (6 bases). The CDR3 length is 15 residues. CDR1 is SGHRS, CDR2 YFSETQ, per germline. Trimming pared 2 bases from V and 0 bases from J, leaving 9 bases between. CDR3 nucleotide sequence: TGCGCCAGCAGCTTTGGAGGGAGCTCCTACAATGAGCAGTTCTTC. It translates to CASSFGGSSYNEQFF.

This chain uses TRBV20-1 with TRBJ1-1; D perhaps matches TRBD1 (6 bases). The V end was cut by 3 bases, the J end by 8 bases, with 13 bases between. The CDR3 is made up of 12 amino acids. CDR1 is DFQATT and CDR2 is SNEGSKA in the germline V gene (reference sequence). CDR3 DNA: TGCAGTGCTAGCGCGGGGGGGCTAGAAGCTTTCTTT. It is translated as CSASAGGLEAFF.

This clonotype was observed many times. The rearrangement links TRBV29-1 to TRBJ2-2; D is unresolved. Germline CDR1 SQVTM, CDR2 ANQGSEA. With 1 base removed from V and 4 bases from J, the gap between germline ends came to 7 bases. The CDR3 totals 13 residues. The CDR3 bases are TGCAGCGTTGAAGGGTTTCTCACCGGGGAGCTGTTTTTT. This translates into CSVEGFLTGELFF.

The chain links TRBV27 to TRBJ2-7; D gene ambiguous. The germline gives CDR1 MNHEY, CDR2 SMNVEV (reference sequence). The V and J ends lost 3 bases and 0 bases respectively, with 9 bases between them. CDR3 length equals 14 residues. This CDR3 reads CASSFEGPSYEQYF. The CDR3 DNA follows: TGTGCCAGCAGTTTTGAAGGGCCCTCCTACGAGCAGTACTTC.

The sample holds a few counts of this clonotype. The chain couples TRBV20-1 to TRBJ2-1; the D is unclear. CDR3 length: 11 residues. Per germline, CDR1 DFQATT and CDR2 SNEGSKA (reference sequence). V was trimmed by 7 bases and J by 10 bases, leaving 14 bases between them. The CDR3 reads CSGPVDGEQFF. CDR3 bases: TGCAGTGGACCCGTCGACGGGGAGCAGTTCTTC.

Only a few counts were recorded for this clonotype. Here the CDR3 DNA reads TGTGCCAGCAGCCAAGGTGGGACAGGGGTGAAGACCCAGTACTTC. It codes for CASSQGGTGVKTQYF. This sequence joins TRBV3-1 and TRBJ2-5; 10 bases fit TRBD1. Germline V lookup: CDR1 LGHDT, CDR2 YNNKEL (reference sequence). This CDR3 comprises 15 residues. With V trimmed by 1 base and J by 6 bases, 5 bases remained unmatched.

The J gene is TRBJ1-1, the V gene TRBV6-2 or TRBV6-3; D remains unclear. The CDR3 length is 14 residues. V was clipped by 1 base and J by 4 bases, with 10 bases between them. Looked up from germline, CDR1 is MNHEY and CDR2 is SVGEGT. CDR3 coding DNA: TGTGCCAGCAGTTACTTCCCCATCATCACTGAAGCTTTCTTT. This encodes CASSYFPIITEAFF.

In its sample, this clonotype was seen a few times. This chain uses TRBV9 with TRBJ2-2, with 12 bases identical to TRBD2. The CDR3 extends over 16 amino acids. V lost 3 bases, J lost 7 bases, and 7 bases stayed unmatched. Germline CDR1 reads SGDLS; CDR2 reads YYNGEE. CDR3 sequence (DNA): TGTGCCAGCAGCGCGCGGACTAGCGGGGTGCGCGGGGAGCTGTTTTTT. Translation gives CASSARTSGVRGELFF. The variable domain in full, with the rest retrieved from reference TRBV9 and TRBJ2-2, is DSGVTQTPKHLITATGQRVTLRCSPRSGDLSVYWYQQSLDQGLQFLIQYYNGEERAKGNILERFSAQQFPDLHSELNLSSLELGDSALYFCASSARTSGVRGELFFGEGSRLTVL.

This clonotype was counted many times. This chain links TRBV3-1 with TRBJ2-7; 8 nucleotides agree with TRBD2. Germline loops: CDR1 LGHDT, CDR2 YNNKEL (reference sequence). V lost 1 base, J lost 3 bases, and 2 bases stayed unmatched. The CDR3 extends over 14 amino acids. CDR3 bases: TGTGCCAGCAGCCAAGTCGCGGGGGGCTACGAGCAGTACTTC. It is translated as CASSQVAGGYEQYF.

This clonotype came up a few times. The CDR3 is CSAWRYDTQYF. CDR3 DNA: TGCAGTGCCTGGCGGTACGATACGCAGTATTTT. The gene calls are TRBV20-1 and TRBJ2-3; no firm D call. The CDR3 has 11 amino acids. Trimming stripped 6 bases from V and 6 bases from J, with 10 bases between. Germline V gives CDR1 DFQATT, CDR2 SNEGSKA (reference sequence).

This clonotype was recorded at least ten times. The chain couples TRBV6-2 or TRBV6-3 to TRBJ2-7; 9 bases are a match to TRBD1. The CDR3 sequence is 14 residues long. CDR1 and CDR2 from the germline V gene are MNHEY and SVGEGT. With 6 bases clipped from V and 2 bases from J, the junction kept 5 bases outside the gene matches. Here the CDR3 reads CASSPRQGAYEQYF. CDR3 nucleotides: TGTGCCAGCAGCCCTCGACAGGGGGCCTACGAGCAGTACTTC.

This clonotype was recorded at least ten times. The rearrangement joins TRBV29-1 to TRBJ2-5; D may correspond to TRBD1 or TRBD2 (6 bases each). Germline V lookup: CDR1 SQVTM, CDR2 ANQGSEA. Deletions cut 5 bases from V and 5 bases from J, with 12 bases between. This CDR3 has 12 amino acids. The CDR3, as DNA: TGCAGCGTTAAGGAGGGGGACGAGACCCAGTACTTC. This codes for CSVKEGDETQYF. The whole variable domain, filled in from reference TRBV29-1 and TRBJ2-5, reads SAVISQKPSRDICQRGTSLTIQCQVDSQVTMMFWYRQQPGQSLTLIATANQGSEATYESGFVIDKFPISRPNLTFSTLTVSNMSPEDSSIYLCSVKEGDETQYFGPGTRLLVL.

This clonotype showed up just a few times. The DNA for the CDR3 is TGCAGTGCGGCGCACAGGACCTCCTACGAGCAGTACTTC. Translation: CSAAHRTSYEQYF. The chain recombines TRBV20-1 with TRBJ2-7, with D perhaps matching TRBD1 (5 bases). This CDR3 contains 13 residues. V was cut by 6 bases and J by 0 bases, with 12 bases left in between. In germline, CDR1 is DFQATT, CDR2 SNEGSKA (reference sequence).

The chain couples TRBV28 to TRBJ1-1; perhaps TRBD1 as D (5 bases). V was cut by 7 bases and J by 0 bases, with 12 bases left in between. Germline values: CDR1 MDHEN, CDR2 SYDVKM. This CDR3 is 14 amino acids long. For the CDR3, the DNA is TGTGCCAGCATAGGACAACCGATGAACACTGAAGCTTTCTTT. It codes for CASIGQPMNTEAFF.

This clonotype has a count of ten or more. The chain combines TRBV10-3 with TRBJ1-2; D call uncertain. Germline V gene lookup returns CDR1 ENHRY and CDR2 SYGVKD. The CDR3 is 14 amino acids. Deletions cut 7 bases from V and 7 bases from J, with 19 bases between. The CDR3 DNA sequence: TGTGCCATCACTCATACGTGGAGTAGTGGTGGCTACACCTTC. This sequence encodes CAITHTWSSGGYTF.

This clonotype was observed a handful of times. The chain joins TRBV29-1 to TRBJ1-4; 8 bases are shared with TRBD1. CDR3 length: 13 amino acids. CDR1 and CDR2 (germline): SQVTM, ANQGSEA. J gave up 10 bases and V 6 bases, and 10 bases lay outside the gene matches. CDR3 region: CSVLGTGGGKLFF. As DNA, the CDR3 is TGCAGCGTCCTTGGGACAGGCGGGGGAAAACTGTTTTTT.

This clonotype came up a few times. V gene TRBV12-3 or TRBV12-4 combines with J gene TRBJ2-5; TRBD2 agrees at 13 bases. The CDR3 runs to 17 residues. Trimming at V came to 3 bases and at J to 4 bases, leaving 8 bases not matched to a gene. CDR3 in DNA: TGTGCCAGCAGTTTTGGGACTAGCGGGACCCCTTCAGAGACCCAGTACTTC. Its protein is CASSFGTSGTPSETQYF.

At least ten counts were recorded for this clonotype. The rearrangement links TRBV6-2 or TRBV6-3 to TRBJ2-7; D may be TRBD1 or TRBD2 (5 bases each). This CDR3 contains 14 residues. CDR1 is MNHEY, CDR2 SVGEGT, per germline. Between the trimmed V and J ends, which lost 2 bases and 3 bases, there was a span of 11 bases. The CDR3: CASSYPGQLYEQYF. The CDR3 region has the DNA TGTGCCAGCAGTTACCCGGGGCAGCTCTACGAGCAGTACTTC.

This clonotype has just a few counts. The gene calls are TRBV2 and TRBJ2-3; 15 positions agree with TRBD2. CDR1 SNHLY and CDR2 FYNNEI come from the germline V gene. Trimming at V came to 7 bases and at J to 5 bases, leaving 4 bases not matched to a gene. The CDR3 extends over 15 amino acids. CDR3 in amino acids: CASTLGLAGGDTQYF. As DNA, the CDR3 is TGTGCCAGCACCTTGGGACTAGCGGGGGGAGATACGCAGTATTTT.

The chain uses TRBV25-1 and TRBJ2-7; the match to TRBD2 covers 8 bases. Germline V lookup: CDR1 MGHDK, CDR2 SYGVNS. This CDR3 has 13 residues. The ends lost 10 bases at V and 4 bases at J; junction bases unmatched: 9. In DNA form, the CDR3 reads TGTGCCACCGCGGGTAGCGGGACGTACGAGCAGTACTTC. Amino acid sequence: CATAGSGTYEQYF.

This clonotype was counted only a few times. This chain joins TRBV12-3 or TRBV12-4 and TRBJ2-7; 7 bases match TRBD1. The CDR3 loop spans 14 amino acids. J was trimmed by 4 bases and V by 5 bases; bases with no gene match: 8. The CDR3 bases are TGTGCCAGCAGTCCGGGCACAGGGGTGTACGAGCAGTACTTC. Translation: CASSPGTGVYEQYF.

This chain joins TRBV3-1 and TRBJ2-7; no definite D call. Germline lookup yields CDR1 LGHDT and CDR2 YNNKEL (reference sequence). V shed 4 bases and J shed 3 bases, with 16 bases lying between them. The CDR3 runs to 15 residues. The CDR3 loop reads CASSRSQVGYYEQYF. For the CDR3, the DNA is TGTGCCAGCAGCCGAAGCCAGGTCGGATACTACGAGCAGTACTTC.

The sample holds a few counts of this clonotype. This sequence joins TRBV5-1 and TRBJ2-1; D possibly uses TRBD1 or TRBD2 (6 bases each). The germline V and J ends were trimmed by 5 bases and 6 bases, with 12 bases remaining between them. The CDR3 covers 13 residues. CDR1 is SGHRS and CDR2 is YFSETQ in the germline V gene. CDR3 residues: CASRRGVGNEQFF. Written as DNA, the CDR3 is TGCGCCAGCAGAAGGGGGGTTGGCAATGAGCAGTTCTTC.

The sample holds many counts of this clonotype. The chain joins TRBV2 to TRBJ2-1, with 7 bases aligning to TRBD1. CDR1 is SNHLY, CDR2 FYNNEI, per germline. This CDR3 contains 15 residues. After removal of 8 bases from V and 3 bases from J, the junction contained 10 bases not matched to a gene. The CDR3 here is CASEINRDSYNEQFF. In DNA form, the CDR3 reads TGTGCCAGCGAGATAAACCGGGACAGCTACAATGAGCAGTTCTTC. Full variable domain (outside the CDR3, taken from reference TRBV2 and TRBJ2-1): EPEVTQTPSHQVTQMGQEVILRCVPISNHLYFYWYRQILGQKVEFLVSFYNNEISEKSEIFDDQFSVERPDGSNFTLKIRSTKLEDSAMYFCASEINRDSYNEQFFGPGTRLTVL.

This clonotype was recorded many times. This chain connects TRBV12-3 or TRBV12-4 to TRBJ2-4; D is possibly TRBD1 (6 bases). The CDR3 has 12 residues. Trimming took off 3 bases at V and 8 bases at J, with 8 bases between the two ends. The CDR3 is CASSLKGDIQYF. The CDR3 DNA reads as TGTGCCAGCAGTTTGAAGGGGGACATTCAGTACTTC.

In DNA, the CDR3 is TGTGCCAGCAGCTTCGCAGGGGTGGATGGCTACACCTTC. It specifies CASSFAGVDGYTF. The rearrangement joins TRBV5-6 to TRBJ1-2, with D possibly matching TRBD1 (6 bases). The germline V and J ends were trimmed by 2 bases and 6 bases, with 11 bases remaining between them. The CDR3 consists of 13 residues. Germline V lookup: CDR1 SGHDT, CDR2 YYEEEE.

This chain uses TRBV5-1 with TRBJ2-3, with 14 bases lining up with TRBD2. The CDR3 covers 15 residues. V was clipped by 5 bases and J by 6 bases; unmatched bases: 5. From germline, CDR1 is SGHRS and CDR2 YFSETQ. The DNA for the CDR3 is TGCGCCAGCAGTGGGACTAGCGGGAGTGTTGATACGCAGTATTTT. Translated: CASSGTSGSVDTQYF.

This clonotype was seen a few times. The rearrangement uses TRBV7-7 and TRBJ1-1; D uncertain. Trimming took off 5 bases at V and 3 bases at J, with 13 bases between the two ends. Per the germline V gene, CDR1 is SSHAT and CDR2 is FNYEAQ (reference sequence). CDR3 length equals 14 residues. The CDR3 bases are TGTGCCAGCAGCCCACAAGGCGTGCACACTGAAGCTTTCTTT. Protein sequence: CASSPQGVHTEAFF.